One and the same sample provided the 7 T cell receptor beta chains below, sequenced in a study of persistence of HIV-infected CD4 T cells. These TCRs' antigens remain unknown. Nonspecific anti-CD3/anti-CD28 bead stimulation represents the broad CD4+ T cell repertoire. Sorting of responding CD4+ T cells relied on upregulated CD40 ligand together with CD69. This was the immunoSEQ version 4 assay in survey mode. Using immunoSEQ multiplex PCR, the repertoire was profiled, and TCRdb retains in-frame clones only, with some absent. The repertoire has approximately 45,000 clones, around 89% of them found once; the top ten carry 0.47%. The sequencing here drew on CD4+ T cells sorted from PBMCs after roughly 18-hour stimulation, taken from a patient who received antiretroviral therapy. The receptors originated from an adult woman with HIV who was CMV-seropositive.

This chain uses TRBV12-5 with TRBJ1-5; D gene uncertain. V gave up 1 base and J gave up 6 bases, with 4 bases separating them. From germline, CDR1 is LGHNT and CDR2 FRNRAP. The CDR3 loop spans 12 amino acids. The CDR3 bases are TGTGCTAGTGGTTTGGGCAGTCAGCCCCAGCATTTT. It yields the protein CASGLGSQPQHF.

This rearrangement joins TRBV30 to TRBJ1-5, with 7 bases that match TRBD1. CDR1 GTSNPN and CDR2 SVGIG come from the germline V gene (reference sequence). The CDR3 is made up of 16 amino acids. V lost 5 bases, J lost 4 bases, and 14 bases stayed unmatched. The chain's CDR3 is CAWGPETGIRNQPQHF. In nucleotides, the CDR3 is TGTGCCTGGGGCCCGGAGACAGGGATTAGGAATCAGCCCCAGCATTTT.

The J gene is TRBJ2-2, the V gene TRBV5-4; D is possibly TRBD2 (6 bases). The CDR3 length is 14 residues. Trimming removed 4 bases at V and 2 bases at J, with 9 bases between. CDR1 SGHNT and CDR2 YYREEE come from the germline V gene (reference sequence). CDR3 protein: CASSRGLNTGELFF. For the CDR3, the DNA is TGTGCCAGCAGCCGGGGACTTAACACCGGGGAGCTGTTTTTT.

The chain carries TRBV5-1 and TRBJ2-5; 7 bases line up with TRBD2. The V gene's germline CDR1 is SGHRS and CDR2 YFSETQ. Trimming cost V 0 bases and J 1 base; bases outside gene matches: 3. This CDR3 has 15 amino acids. The CDR3 sequence is CASSLDGRLQETQYF. CDR3 in DNA: TGCGCCAGCAGCTTGGACGGGAGGCTCCAAGAGACCCAGTACTTC.

This clone appeared a few times. The chain combines TRBV29-1 with TRBJ1-1; TRBD1 matches 9 bases. Germline CDR1 and CDR2: SQVTM and ANQGSEA. The V and J ends lost 6 bases and 4 bases, in that order; junction bases with no gene match: 6. This CDR3 has 13 residues. DNA for the CDR3: TGCAGCGTAAGGACAGGGGTGGGCACTGAAGCTTTCTTT. This translates into CSVRTGVGTEAFF.

This chain connects TRBV5-8 to TRBJ1-2; D not resolved. Germline V gene data show CDR1 as SGHTS and CDR2 as YDEGEE. The CDR3 is made up of 12 amino acids. V lost 6 bases to trimming and J lost 1 base, with 7 bases between them. The CDR3 is CASTTLNYGYTF. The CDR3 DNA is TGTGCCAGCACGACGCTTAACTATGGCTACACCTTC.

The V gene is TRBV6-5, the J gene TRBJ1-3, with no clear D. Germline assignment: CDR1 MNHEY and CDR2 SVGAGI. This CDR3 is 12 amino acids long. Trimming removed 10 bases at V and 5 bases at J, with 12 bases between. The CDR3 DNA is TGTGCCACCCTATCGGCGAGAAACACCATATATTTT. Its protein product is CATLSARNTIYF.